One sample yielded the 8 T cell receptor beta chains listed below, sequenced in a study of cytomegalovirus exposure and HLA in healthy donors listed by TCRdb under 2017. Preparation of the library involved the immunoSEQ multiplex PCR assay. For the multiplex PCR, a mixture combining 60 forward primers for TCR Vbeta segments and 13 reverse primers for TCR Jbeta segments was used. TCRdb took this table from immuneACCESS and kept in-frame rearrangements with V and J called. Such tables lack part of the clones; where checked against another copy, unresolved V genes explain under half of the gap, and the rest is unexplained. A total of 160,000 or so clones appear in this sample, roughly 87% of them only once. The ten most abundant clones make up approximately 4% of the sample. The specimen sequenced was PBMCs. The source of these receptors is a man between 50 and 59 years old in good health and CMV-seropositive.

V gene TRBV28 combines with J gene TRBJ1-5, with D unclear. V lost 2 bases and J lost 3, with 14 bases in between. The CDR3 is 16 amino acids. Germline V gene lookup returns CDR1 MDHEN and CDR2 SYDVKM. This chain's CDR3 is CASSLGPGFLNQPQHF. As DNA, the CDR3 is TGTGCCAGCAGTTTAGGGCCTGGGTTCCTCAATCAGCCCCAGCATTTT.

This sequence joins TRBV27 and TRBJ2-7; 8 positions match TRBD2. J was trimmed by 7 bases and V by 4 bases; bases with no gene match: 12. This CDR3 spans 15 amino acids. Germline lookup yields CDR1 MNHEY and CDR2 SMNVEV (reference sequence). The CDR3 bases are TGTGCCAGCAGTTACTCCGGGACTAGGATAGGGGAGCAGTACTTC. The encoded protein is CASSYSGTRIGEQYF.

CDR3 sequence (DNA): TGTGCCAGCACCCCGACTAGCGTAAATGAGCAGTTCTTC. This translates into CASTPTSVNEQFF. J is TRBJ2-1 and V is TRBV7-9; 8 positions agree with TRBD2. Germline V gene data show CDR1 as SEHNR and CDR2 as FQNEAQ (reference sequence). The V and J ends lost 7 bases and 7 bases, in that order; junction bases with no gene match: 6. CDR3 length: 13 residues.

The V call is TRBV7-9, the J call TRBJ2-2, with D possibly matching TRBD1 (6 bases). Trimming cost V 9 bases and J 6 bases, with 20 bases left between them. CDR1 is SEHNR and CDR2 is FQNEAQ in the germline V gene (reference sequence). There are 15 residues in the CDR3. CDR3 amino acids: CASIPQGIVAGELFF. CDR3 nucleotide sequence: TGTGCCAGTATCCCACAGGGCATCGTGGCCGGGGAGCTGTTTTTT. The full variable domain, with the rest looked up from reference TRBV7-9 and TRBJ2-2, is DTGVSQNPRHKITKRGQNVTFRCDPISEHNRLYWYRQTLGQGPEFLTYFQNEAQLEKSRLLSDRFSAERPKGSFSTLEIQRTEQGDSAMYLCASIPQGIVAGELFFGEGSRLTVL.

This chain joins TRBV19 and TRBJ2-7; perhaps TRBD1 as D (6 bases). CDR3 length: 17 residues. Trimming left V 1 base short and J 2 bases short, with 18 bases between. The germline CDR1 and CDR2 sequences are LNHDA and SQIVND (reference sequence). CDR3 sequence: CASSIATGASRPYEQYF. CDR3 sequence (DNA): TGTGCCAGTAGTATAGCGACAGGAGCCAGCCGACCCTACGAGCAGTACTTC.

The V call is TRBV7-6, the J call TRBJ2-5; D gene ambiguous. CDR1 SGHVS and CDR2 FNYEAQ come from the germline V gene. The CDR3 is 12 amino acids. Trimming cost V 5 bases and J 4 bases, with 8 bases left between them. The CDR3: CASSRESETQYF. CDR3 coding DNA: TGTGCCAGCAGCCGCGAATCAGAGACCCAGTACTTC.

This chain's CDR3 is CASSSWDRAYEQYF. The CDR3 coding sequence is TGTGCCAGCAGCAGCTGGGACAGGGCCTACGAGCAGTACTTC. This chain links TRBV13 with TRBJ2-7, with TRBD1 matching 9 bases. V lost 5 bases, J lost 2 bases, and 4 bases stayed unmatched. Germline CDR1 PRHDT, CDR2 FYEKMQ (reference sequence). The CDR3 extends over 14 amino acids.

V gene TRBV7-9 combines with J gene TRBJ1-1; 7 bases fit TRBD1. With 5 bases clipped from V and 0 bases from J, the junction kept 3 bases outside the gene matches. CDR3 length equals 14 residues. CDR1 SEHNR and CDR2 FQNEAQ come from the germline V gene (reference sequence). CDR3 sequence: CASSVQGMNTEAFF. For the CDR3, the DNA is TGTGCCAGCAGCGTACAGGGGATGAACACTGAAGCTTTCTTT.